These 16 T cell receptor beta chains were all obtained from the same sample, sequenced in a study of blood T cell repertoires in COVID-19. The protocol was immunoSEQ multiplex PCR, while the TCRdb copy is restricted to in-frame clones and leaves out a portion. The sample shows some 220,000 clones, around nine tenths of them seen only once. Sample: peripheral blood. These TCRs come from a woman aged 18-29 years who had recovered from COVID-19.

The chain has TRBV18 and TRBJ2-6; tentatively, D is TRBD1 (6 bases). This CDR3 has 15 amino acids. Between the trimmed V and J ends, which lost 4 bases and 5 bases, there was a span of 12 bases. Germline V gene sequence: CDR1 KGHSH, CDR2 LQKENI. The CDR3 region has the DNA TGTGCCAGCTCACAGACAGGAATACGGGCCAACGTCCTGACTTTC. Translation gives CASSQTGIRANVLTF.

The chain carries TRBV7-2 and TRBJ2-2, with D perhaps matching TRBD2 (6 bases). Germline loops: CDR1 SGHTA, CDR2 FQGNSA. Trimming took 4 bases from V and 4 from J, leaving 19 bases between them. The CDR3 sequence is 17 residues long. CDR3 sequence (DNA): TGTGCCAGCAGCTCTACGCAGACACTAGCTGCCACCGGGGAGCTGTTTTTT. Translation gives CASSSTQTLAATGELFF.

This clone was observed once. Here the CDR3 DNA reads TGTGCCTGGAGTTACACGACCTACGAGCAGTACTTC. Its protein product is CAWSYTTYEQYF. This chain joins TRBV30 and TRBJ2-7; no reliable D call. Germline V gene data show CDR1 as GTSNPN and CDR2 as SVGIG (reference sequence). This CDR3 has 12 residues. V was shortened by 2 bases and J by 2 bases, with 7 bases between the two germline ends.

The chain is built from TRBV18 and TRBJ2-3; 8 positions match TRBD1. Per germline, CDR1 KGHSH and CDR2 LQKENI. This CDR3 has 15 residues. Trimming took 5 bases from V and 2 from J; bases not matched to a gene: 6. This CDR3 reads CASSSGQVPTDTQYF. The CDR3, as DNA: TGTGCCAGCTCATCGGGACAGGTACCCACAGATACGCAGTATTTT.

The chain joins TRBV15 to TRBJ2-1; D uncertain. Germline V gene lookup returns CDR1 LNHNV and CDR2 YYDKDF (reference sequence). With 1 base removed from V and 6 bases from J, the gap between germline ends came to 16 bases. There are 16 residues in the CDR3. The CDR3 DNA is TGTGCCACCAGCAGAGCCCCAAGCGAGTTGGGCAATGAGCAGTTCTTC. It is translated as CATSRAPSELGNEQFF. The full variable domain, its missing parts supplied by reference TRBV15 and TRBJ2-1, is DAMVIQNPRYQVTQFGKPVTLSCSQTLNHNVMYWYQQKSSQAPKLLFHYYDKDFNNEADTPDNFQSRRPNTSFCFLDIRSPGLGDTAMYLCATSRAPSELGNEQFFGPGTRLTVL.

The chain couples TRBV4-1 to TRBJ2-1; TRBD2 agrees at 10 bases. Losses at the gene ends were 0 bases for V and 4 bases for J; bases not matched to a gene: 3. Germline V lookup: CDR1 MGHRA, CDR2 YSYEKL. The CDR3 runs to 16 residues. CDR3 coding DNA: TGCGCCAGCAGCCAAGATCTGACTAGCGGGTACAATGAGCAGTTCTTC. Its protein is CASSQDLTSGYNEQFF.

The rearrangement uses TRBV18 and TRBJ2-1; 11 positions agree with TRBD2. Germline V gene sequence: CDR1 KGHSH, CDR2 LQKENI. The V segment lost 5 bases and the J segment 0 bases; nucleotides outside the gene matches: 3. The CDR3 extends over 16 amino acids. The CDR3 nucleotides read TGTGCCAGCTCAGGGACTAGCGGAAGCTCCTACAATGAGCAGTTCTTC. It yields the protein CASSGTSGSSYNEQFF.

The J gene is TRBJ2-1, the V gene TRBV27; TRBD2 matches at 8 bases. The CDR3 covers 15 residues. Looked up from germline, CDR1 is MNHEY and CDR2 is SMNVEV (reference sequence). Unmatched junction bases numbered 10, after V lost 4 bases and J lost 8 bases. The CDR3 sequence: CASSSRGAGGHEQFF. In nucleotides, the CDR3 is TGTGCCAGCAGTTCCCGGGGGGCGGGAGGACATGAGCAGTTCTTC.

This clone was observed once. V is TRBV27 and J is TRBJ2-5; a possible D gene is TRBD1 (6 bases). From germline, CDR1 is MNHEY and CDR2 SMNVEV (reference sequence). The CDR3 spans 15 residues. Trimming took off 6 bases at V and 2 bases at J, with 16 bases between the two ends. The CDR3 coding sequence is TGTGCCAGCAGGGCTTTAGGTCAGGGGCAAGAGACCCAGTACTTC. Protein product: CASRALGQGQETQYF.

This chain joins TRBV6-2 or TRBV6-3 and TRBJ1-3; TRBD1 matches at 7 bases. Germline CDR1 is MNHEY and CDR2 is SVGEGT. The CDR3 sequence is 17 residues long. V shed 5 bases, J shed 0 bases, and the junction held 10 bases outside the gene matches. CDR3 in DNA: TGTGCCAGCAGTGGCGGGGACAGTCTGGGCTCTGGAAACACCATATATTTT. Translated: CASSGGDSLGSGNTIYF.

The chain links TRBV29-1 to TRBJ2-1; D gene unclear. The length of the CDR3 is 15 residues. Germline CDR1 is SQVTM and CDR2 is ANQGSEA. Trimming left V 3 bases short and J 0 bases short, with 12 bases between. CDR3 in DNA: TGCAGCGTTGATAACCCTAACCGCTCCTACAATGAGCAGTTCTTC. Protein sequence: CSVDNPNRSYNEQFF.

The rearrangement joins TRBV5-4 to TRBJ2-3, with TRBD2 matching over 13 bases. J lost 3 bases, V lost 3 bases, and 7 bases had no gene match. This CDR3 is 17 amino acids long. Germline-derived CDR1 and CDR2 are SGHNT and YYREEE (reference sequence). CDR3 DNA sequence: TGTGCCAGCAGCTCCGGACTAGCGGGAGTTTCTACAGATACGCAGTATTTT. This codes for CASSSGLAGVSTDTQYF.

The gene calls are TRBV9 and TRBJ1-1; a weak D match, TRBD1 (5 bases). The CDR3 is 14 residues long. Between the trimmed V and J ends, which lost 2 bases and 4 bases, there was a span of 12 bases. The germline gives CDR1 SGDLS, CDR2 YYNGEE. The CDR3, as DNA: TGTGCCAGCAGCGTGTCGGGCGGGGGCACTGAAGCTTTCTTT. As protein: CASSVSGGGTEAFF.

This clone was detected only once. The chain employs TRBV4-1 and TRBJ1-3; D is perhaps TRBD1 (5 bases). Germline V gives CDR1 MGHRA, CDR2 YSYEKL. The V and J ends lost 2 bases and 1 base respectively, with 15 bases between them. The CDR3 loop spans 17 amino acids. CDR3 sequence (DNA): TGCGCCAGCAGCCAACCACTTAGACAGATTTCTGGAAACACCATATATTTT. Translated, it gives CASSQPLRQISGNTIYF.

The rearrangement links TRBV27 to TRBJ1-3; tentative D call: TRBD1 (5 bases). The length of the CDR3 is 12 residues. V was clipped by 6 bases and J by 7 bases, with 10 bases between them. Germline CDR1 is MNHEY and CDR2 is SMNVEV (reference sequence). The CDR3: CASRSGRNTIYF. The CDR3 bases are TGTGCCAGCAGGTCAGGGAGGAACACCATATATTTT.

CDR3 sequence (DNA): TGTGCCAGCAGCCCCAGAGGGGAGGGGGCTTTCTTT. Its protein product is CASSPRGEGAFF. The chain combines TRBV3-1 (or the pseudogene TRBV3-2) with TRBJ1-1, with D tentatively TRBD1 (5 bases). The CDR3 is 12 residues long. Germline values: CDR1 LGHDT, CDR2 YNNKEL (reference sequence). V lost 4 bases and J 11 bases, leaving 14 bases between the germline ends.